The 23 T cell receptor beta chains below come from one sample, sequenced in a study of OX40 agonist ivuxolimab in advanced cancers. Measured with immunoSEQ multiplex PCR; TCRdb has only the in-frame clones, and not every one. The profile shows tens of thousands of clones, 88% of them singletons. Specimen: CD4+ or CD8+ T cells sorted from blood, collected in a trial of the OX40 agonist ivuxolimab. These receptors were taken from an adult with an advanced solid tumor such as melanoma, head and neck, liver or kidney cancer.

The chain uses TRBV28 and TRBJ1-1; TRBD1 matches at 11 bases. The J segment lost 4 bases and the V segment lost 3 bases, leaving 10 bases of the junction unmatched. There are 17 residues in the CDR3. Germline loops: CDR1 MDHEN, CDR2 SYDVKM. The CDR3 bases are TGTGCCAGCAGTTTTAGGCCCGGACAGGGGGCGGGCACTGAAGCTTTCTTT. Amino acids: CASSFRPGQGAGTEAFF.

The V call is TRBV7-9, the J call TRBJ2-7; 9 nucleotides align to TRBD1. V shed 5 bases and J 1 base; nucleotides not matched to a gene: 6. CDR3 length equals 15 residues. From germline, CDR1 is SEHNR and CDR2 FQNEAQ (reference sequence). This CDR3 reads CASSPKTGGSYEQYF. CDR3 in DNA: TGTGCCAGCAGCCCAAAGACAGGGGGTTCCTACGAGCAGTACTTC.

The V gene is TRBV11-3, the J gene TRBJ2-7; D gene uncertain. Looked up from germline, CDR1 is SGHNT and CDR2 is YENEEA. The length of the CDR3 is 15 residues. Deletions cut 0 bases from V and 0 bases from J, with 9 bases between. CDR3 loop: CASSLEAGDSYEQYF. The CDR3 DNA is TGTGCCAGCAGCTTAGAGGCTGGGGACTCCTACGAGCAGTACTTC.

The chain is built from TRBV4-3 and TRBJ1-2; D remains unclear. V was shortened by 4 bases and J by 2 bases, with 14 bases between the two germline ends. The CDR3 contains 15 residues. From germline, CDR1 is LGHNA and CDR2 YSLEER. The CDR3 region is CASSPARRENYGYTF. The CDR3 nucleotides are TGCGCCAGCAGCCCTGCACGACGAGAGAACTATGGCTACACCTTC.

The rearrangement links TRBV19 to TRBJ1-5; 8 bases fit TRBD1. This CDR3 region has 18 residues. Unmatched junction bases numbered 15, after V lost 4 bases and J lost 4 bases. Germline CDR1 reads LNHDA; CDR2 reads SQIVND (reference sequence). In DNA form, the CDR3 reads TGTGCCAGTAGTAGATCCGACAGGGGCATTGCCCGGAATCAGCCCCAGCATTTT. It translates to CASSRSDRGIARNQPQHF.

CDR3 sequence: CATSRDLSGTITYNEQFF. CDR3 coding DNA: TGTGCCACCAGCAGAGATCTTAGCGGGACCATTACCTACAATGAGCAGTTCTTC. The chain has TRBV15 and TRBJ2-1; TRBD2 aligns across 8 bases. The junction had 9 bases not matched to a gene; V was cut back by 0 bases and J by 2 bases. The CDR3 runs 18 residues. In germline, CDR1 is LNHNV, CDR2 YYDKDF (reference sequence).

The chain couples TRBV15 to TRBJ1-5; D ambiguous. The CDR3 covers 17 residues. V shed 1 base and J shed 1 base, with 14 bases lying between them. Germline V lookup: CDR1 LNHNV, CDR2 YYDKDF (reference sequence). CDR3 bases: TGTGCCACCAGCAGAGGGAGGGCGGGTACCAGCAATCAGCCCCAGCATTTT. Its protein is CATSRGRAGTSNQPQHF. Drawing the rest from reference TRBV15 and TRBJ1-5, the complete variable domain is DAMVIQNPRYQVTQFGKPVTLSCSQTLNHNVMYWYQQKSSQAPKLLFHYYDKDFNNEADTPDNFQSRRPNTSFCFLDIRSPGLGDTAMYLCATSRGRAGTSNQPQHFGDGTRLSIL.

The chain carries TRBV6-6 and TRBJ2-3, with D possibly matching TRBD1 (6 bases). V shed 10 bases and J shed 5 bases, with 16 bases lying between them. The length of the CDR3 is 13 residues. Germline V gene data show CDR1 as MNHNY and CDR2 as SVGAGI (reference sequence). The CDR3 DNA reads as TGTGCCACCAAGCGAGGGGGTGAAGATACGCAGTATTTT. Residues: CATKRGGEDTQYF.

J is TRBJ1-1 and V is TRBV14; D unresolved. The CDR3 extends over 13 amino acids. V was clipped by 4 bases and J by 6 bases, with 12 bases between them. The germline V gene has CDR1 SGHDN and CDR2 FVKESK. The DNA for the CDR3 is TGTGCCAGCAGCCGCGGTACTTCTGCTGAAGCTTTCTTT. Translation gives CASSRGTSAEAFF.

The gene calls are TRBV9 and TRBJ1-2; the D is unclear. The germline V gene encodes CDR1 SGDLS and CDR2 YYNGEE. The CDR3 is 16 amino acids. V dropped 8 bases and J dropped 0 bases, with 20 bases sitting between them. In DNA form, the CDR3 reads TGTGCCAGTCCTCAGGAGGCAAGTTCAACTAACTATGGCTACACCTTC. It encodes CASPQEASSTNYGYTF.

V is TRBV30 and J is TRBJ2-7; D gene ambiguous. V lost 5 bases, J lost 7 bases, and 12 bases lay in between. Germline V CDR1 and CDR2: GTSNPN, SVGIG (reference sequence). The CDR3 contains 11 residues. In DNA form, the CDR3 reads TGTGCCTGGGGGTCGACTCGGGAGCAGTACTTC. Its translation: CAWGSTREQYF. The whole variable domain, remainder taken from reference TRBV30 and TRBJ2-7, is SQTIHQWPATLVQPVGSPLSLECTVEGTSNPNLYWYRQAAGRGLQLLFYSVGIGQISSEVPQNLSASRPQDRQFILSSKKLLLSDSGFYLCAWGSTREQYFGPGTRLTVT.

The chain recombines TRBV7-9 with TRBJ2-6, with a tentative D call TRBD1 (6 bases). V lost 6 bases and J lost 4, with 22 bases in between. Germline lookup yields CDR1 SEHNR and CDR2 FQNEAQ (reference sequence). The CDR3 runs to 18 residues. This CDR3 is CASRWRQDRSTGANVLTF. Here the CDR3 DNA reads TGTGCCAGCAGATGGAGACAGGACCGATCAACAGGGGCCAACGTCCTGACTTTC.

The gene calls are TRBV5-6 and TRBJ2-5; no definite D call. The J call may be incorrect, as the DNA end agrees better with TRBJ2-7. Per the germline V gene, CDR1 is SGHDT and CDR2 is YYEEEE. This CDR3 is 13 amino acids long. CDR3 sequence reads: CASSLLEIYEQYF. In DNA, the CDR3 is TGTGCCAGCAGCTTGCTTGAAATCTACGAGCAGTACTTC.

In the case of this clone: The junction shows a germline mismatch at one end, possibly a read error. The gene calls are TRBV7-2 and TRBJ1-5; D not resolved. The CDR3 sequence is 15 residues long. Germline V gene sequence: CDR1 SGHTA, CDR2 FQGNSA. The CDR3, as DNA: TGTGCCAGCACCATAGTGGTTAATAGCAATCGGCCCCAGCATTTT. This encodes CASTIVVNSNRPQHF.

V is TRBV19 and J is TRBJ2-7; 8 bases are a match to TRBD2. The germline V gene encodes CDR1 LNHDA and CDR2 SQIVND (reference sequence). Trimming removed 7 bases from V and 2 bases from J; junction bases left unmatched: 7. This CDR3 is built from 14 residues. The CDR3 reads CASTRTSGTYEQYF. The CDR3, as DNA: TGTGCCAGTACAAGAACTAGCGGAACCTACGAGCAGTACTTC.

This clone has a single count. CDR3 amino acids: CASSDRGVGEKLFF. The CDR3 DNA sequence: TGTGCCAGCAGTGACAGGGGGGTTGGAGAAAAACTGTTTTTT. The J gene is TRBJ1-4, the V gene TRBV2; 7 bases map to TRBD1. Germline values: CDR1 SNHLY, CDR2 FYNNEI. V gave up 3 bases and J gave up 8 bases; unmatched junction bases: 6. The CDR3 loop spans 14 amino acids.

As DNA, the CDR3 is TGTGCCAGCATTGAGGGTCTAGGGATCGGTTCACCCCTCCACTTT. It encodes CASIEGLGIGSPLHF. V usage is TRBV2 and J usage is TRBJ1-6; the D is unclear. CDR3 length: 15 amino acids. Trimming stripped 7 bases from V and 9 bases from J, with 19 bases between. The germline V gene encodes CDR1 SNHLY and CDR2 FYNNEI. Together with reference TRBV2 and TRBJ1-6, the CDR3 gives the full variable domain: EPEVTQTPSHQVTQMGQEVILRCVPISNHLYFYWYRQILGQKVEFLVSFYNNEISEKSEIFDDQFSVERPDGSNFTLKIRSTKLEDSAMYFCASIEGLGIGSPLHFGNGTRLTVT.

The chain carries TRBV6-1 and TRBJ1-5, with D unresolved. CDR3 length equals 13 residues. The germline CDR1 and CDR2 sequences are MNHNS and SASEGT. With 7 bases removed from V and 4 bases from J, the gap between germline ends came to 11 bases. The CDR3 spells CASTPQVNQPQHF. CDR3 nucleotides: TGTGCCAGCACCCCCCAGGTGAATCAGCCCCAGCATTTT.

The V call is TRBV11-2, the J call TRBJ1-4, with 9 bases fitting TRBD1. V lost 1 base and J lost 4; bases outside the gene matches: 4. CDR1 SGHAT and CDR2 FQNNGV come from the germline V gene. CDR3 size: 16 residues. This chain's CDR3 is CASSLAQGQGNEKLFF. As DNA, the CDR3 is TGTGCCAGCAGCTTAGCTCAGGGACAGGGTAATGAAAAACTGTTTTTT.

This chain links TRBV19 with TRBJ1-1; D possibly corresponds to TRBD1 (5 bases). Trimming removed 5 bases from V and 1 base from J, with 11 bases in between. The CDR3 extends over 14 amino acids. CDR1 and CDR2 from the germline V gene are LNHDA and SQIVND (reference sequence). The DNA for the CDR3 is TGTGCCAGTAGTTTCTCGGGGGGGAACACTGAAGCTTTCTTT. Its translation: CASSFSGGNTEAFF.

The gene calls are TRBV15 and TRBJ1-1; D possibly corresponds to TRBD1 (5 bases). Germline V gives CDR1 LNHNV, CDR2 YYDKDF (reference sequence). This CDR3 has 16 residues. V was shortened by 0 bases and J by 5 bases, with 16 bases between the two germline ends. In DNA form, the CDR3 reads TGTGCCACCAGCAGAGATCCGGGGCCGGGAGGGACTGAAGCTTTCTTT. It is translated as CATSRDPGPGGTEAFF.

V gene TRBV20-1 combines with J gene TRBJ2-3; no clear D. Trimming stripped 3 bases from V and 2 bases from J, with 0 bases between. Germline V gene data show CDR1 as DFQATT and CDR2 as SNEGSKA (reference sequence). The CDR3 consists of 10 residues. This CDR3 is CSASTDTQYF. CDR3 coding DNA: TGCAGTGCTAGCACAGATACGCAGTATTTT.

V usage is TRBV7-9 and J usage is TRBJ1-2; the match to TRBD1 covers 9 bases. The CDR3 extends over 14 amino acids. Germline values: CDR1 SEHNR, CDR2 FQNEAQ (reference sequence). Trimming took 5 bases from V and 7 from J; bases not matched to a gene: 8. CDR3 in DNA: TGTGCCAGCAGCGTAGGACAGGGGTGGATTGGCTACACCTTC. Amino acids: CASSVGQGWIGYTF.